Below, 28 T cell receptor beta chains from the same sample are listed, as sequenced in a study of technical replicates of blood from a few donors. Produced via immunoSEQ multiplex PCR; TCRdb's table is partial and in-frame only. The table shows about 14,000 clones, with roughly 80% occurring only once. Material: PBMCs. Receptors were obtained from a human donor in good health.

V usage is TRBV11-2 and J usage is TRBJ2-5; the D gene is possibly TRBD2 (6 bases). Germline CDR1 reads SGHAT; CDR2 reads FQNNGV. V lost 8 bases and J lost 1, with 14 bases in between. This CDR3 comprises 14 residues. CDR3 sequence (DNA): TGTGCCAGCGGGGCTAGCGCCTTCCAAGAGACCCAGTACTTC. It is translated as CASGASAFQETQYF. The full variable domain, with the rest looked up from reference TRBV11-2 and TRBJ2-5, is EAGVAQSPRYKIIEKRQSVAFWCNPISGHATLYWYQQILGQGPKLLIQFQNNGVVDDSQLPKDRFSAERLKGVDSTLKIQPAKLEDSAVYLCASGASAFQETQYFGPGTRLLVL.

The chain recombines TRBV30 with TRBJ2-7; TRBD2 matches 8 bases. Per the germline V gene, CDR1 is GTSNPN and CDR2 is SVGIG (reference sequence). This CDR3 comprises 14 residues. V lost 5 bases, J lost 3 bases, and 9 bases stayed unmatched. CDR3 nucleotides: TGTGCCTGGGCCGGGGGGGTCACGTTCTACGAGCAGTACTTC. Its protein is CAWAGGVTFYEQYF.

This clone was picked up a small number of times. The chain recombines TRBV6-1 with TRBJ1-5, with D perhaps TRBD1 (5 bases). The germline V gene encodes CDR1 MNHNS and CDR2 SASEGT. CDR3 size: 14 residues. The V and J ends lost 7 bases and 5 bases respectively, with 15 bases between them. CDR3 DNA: TGTGCCAGCAATCGCCCCGGGGGAGATCAGCCCCAGCATTTT. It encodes CASNRPGGDQPQHF.

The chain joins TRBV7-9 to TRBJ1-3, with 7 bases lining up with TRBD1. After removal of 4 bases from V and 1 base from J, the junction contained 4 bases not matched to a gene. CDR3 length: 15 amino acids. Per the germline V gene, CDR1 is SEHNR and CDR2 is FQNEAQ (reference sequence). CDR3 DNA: TGTGCCAGCAGCTCCGACAGGGAATCTGGAAACACCATATATTTT. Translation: CASSSDRESGNTIYF.

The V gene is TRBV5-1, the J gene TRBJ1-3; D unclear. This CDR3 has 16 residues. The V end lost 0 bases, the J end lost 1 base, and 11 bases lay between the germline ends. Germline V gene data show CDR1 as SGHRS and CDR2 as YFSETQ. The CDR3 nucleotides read TGCGCCAGCAGCTTGGAACCGGGAGGGTCTGGAAACACCATATATTTT. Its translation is CASSLEPGGSGNTIYF.

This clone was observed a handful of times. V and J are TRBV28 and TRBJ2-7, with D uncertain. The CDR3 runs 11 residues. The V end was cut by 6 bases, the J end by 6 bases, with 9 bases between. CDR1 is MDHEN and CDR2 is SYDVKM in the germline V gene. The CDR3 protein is CASRKIGEQYF. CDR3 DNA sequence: TGTGCCAGCAGAAAGATCGGCGAGCAGTACTTC. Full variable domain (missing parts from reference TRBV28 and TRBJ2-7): DVKVTQSSRYLVKRTGEKVFLECVQDMDHENMFWYRQDPGLGLRLIYFSYDVKMKEKGDIPEGYSVSREKKERFSLILESASTNQTSMYLCASRKIGEQYFGPGTRLTVT.

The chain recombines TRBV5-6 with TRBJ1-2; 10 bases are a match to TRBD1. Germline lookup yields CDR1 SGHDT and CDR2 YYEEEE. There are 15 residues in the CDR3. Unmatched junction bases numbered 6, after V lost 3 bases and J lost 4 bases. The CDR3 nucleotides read TGTGCCAGCAGCTCTTTGGGACAGGGGACCTATGGCTACACCTTC. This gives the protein CASSSLGQGTYGYTF.

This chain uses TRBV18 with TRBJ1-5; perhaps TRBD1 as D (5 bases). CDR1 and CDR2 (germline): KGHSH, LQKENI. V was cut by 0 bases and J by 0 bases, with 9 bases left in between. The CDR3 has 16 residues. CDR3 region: CASSPPQGGSNQPQHF. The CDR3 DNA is TGTGCCAGCTCACCACCGCAGGGAGGTAGCAATCAGCCCCAGCATTTT. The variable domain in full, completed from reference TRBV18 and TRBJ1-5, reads NAGVMQNPRHLVRRRGQEARLRCSPMKGHSHVYWYRQLPEEGLKFMVYLQKENIIDESGMPKERFSAEFPKEGPSILRIQQVVRGDSAAYFCASSPPQGGSNQPQHFGDGTRLSIL.

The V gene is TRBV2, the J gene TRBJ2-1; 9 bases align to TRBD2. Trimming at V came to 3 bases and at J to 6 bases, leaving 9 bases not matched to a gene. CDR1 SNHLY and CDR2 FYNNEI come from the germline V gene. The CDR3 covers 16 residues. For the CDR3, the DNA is TGTGCCAGCAGTGATAGAGCGCTAGCGGGGTCCAATGAGCAGTTCTTC. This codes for CASSDRALAGSNEQFF.

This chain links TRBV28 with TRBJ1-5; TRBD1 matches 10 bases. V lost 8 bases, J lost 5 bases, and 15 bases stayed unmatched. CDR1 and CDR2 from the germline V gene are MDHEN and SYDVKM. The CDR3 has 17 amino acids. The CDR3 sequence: CASGFFPGQGSHQPQHF. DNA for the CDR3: TGTGCCAGCGGATTTTTTCCGGGACAGGGGTCCCATCAGCCCCAGCATTTT. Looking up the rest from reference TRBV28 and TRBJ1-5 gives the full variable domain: DVKVTQSSRYLVKRTGEKVFLECVQDMDHENMFWYRQDPGLGLRLIYFSYDVKMKEKGDIPEGYSVSREKKERFSLILESASTNQTSMYLCASGFFPGQGSHQPQHFGDGTRLSIL.

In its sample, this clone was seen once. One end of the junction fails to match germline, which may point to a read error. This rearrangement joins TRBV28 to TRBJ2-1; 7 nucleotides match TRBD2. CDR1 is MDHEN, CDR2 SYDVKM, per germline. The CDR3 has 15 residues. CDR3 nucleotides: TGTGCCAGCACCGGGCGGGAGTATCCCTTAAATGCGCAGTTCTTC. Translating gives CASTGREYPLNAQFF.

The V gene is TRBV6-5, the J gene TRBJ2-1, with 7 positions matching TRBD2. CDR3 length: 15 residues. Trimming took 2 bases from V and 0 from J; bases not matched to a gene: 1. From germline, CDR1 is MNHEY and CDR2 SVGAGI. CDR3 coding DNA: TGTGCCAGCAGTTACGGCGGGAGCTCCTACAATGAGCAGTTCTTC. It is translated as CASSYGGSSYNEQFF.

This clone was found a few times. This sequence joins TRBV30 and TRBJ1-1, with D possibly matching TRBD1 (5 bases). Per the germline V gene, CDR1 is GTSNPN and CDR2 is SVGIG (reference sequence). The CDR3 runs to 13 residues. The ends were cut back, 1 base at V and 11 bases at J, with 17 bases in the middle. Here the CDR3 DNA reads TGTGCCTGGAGTGGCGGGACTAACGGCTTGGCTTTCTTT. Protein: CAWSGGTNGLAFF.

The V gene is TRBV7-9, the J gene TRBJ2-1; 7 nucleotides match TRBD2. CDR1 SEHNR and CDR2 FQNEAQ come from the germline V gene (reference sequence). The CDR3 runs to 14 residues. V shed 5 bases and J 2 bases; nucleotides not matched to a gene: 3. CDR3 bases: TGTGCCAGCAGCGGAGCGGGACCCTACAATGAGCAGTTCTTC. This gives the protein CASSGAGPYNEQFF.

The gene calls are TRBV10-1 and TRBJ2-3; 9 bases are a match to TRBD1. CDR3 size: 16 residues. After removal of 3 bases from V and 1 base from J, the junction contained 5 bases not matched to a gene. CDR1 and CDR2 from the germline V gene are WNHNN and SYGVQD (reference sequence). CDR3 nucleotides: TGCGCCAGCAGTGATTTTCGGACAGGGGGCACAGATACGCAGTATTTT. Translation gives CASSDFRTGGTDTQYF.

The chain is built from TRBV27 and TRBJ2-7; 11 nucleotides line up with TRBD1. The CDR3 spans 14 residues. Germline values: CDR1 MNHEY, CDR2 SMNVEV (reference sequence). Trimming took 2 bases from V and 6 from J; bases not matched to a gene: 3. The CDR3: CASSLLGTGGEQYF. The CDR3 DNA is TGTGCCAGCAGTTTACTCGGGACAGGGGGCGAGCAGTACTTC.

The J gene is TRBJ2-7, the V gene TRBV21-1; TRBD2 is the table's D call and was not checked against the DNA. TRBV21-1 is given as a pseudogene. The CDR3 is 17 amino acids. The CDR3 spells CASSKLRPAEREYEQYF. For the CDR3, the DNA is TGTGCCAGCAGCAAATTGAGGCCAGCGGAGCGGGAGTACGAGCAGTACTTC.

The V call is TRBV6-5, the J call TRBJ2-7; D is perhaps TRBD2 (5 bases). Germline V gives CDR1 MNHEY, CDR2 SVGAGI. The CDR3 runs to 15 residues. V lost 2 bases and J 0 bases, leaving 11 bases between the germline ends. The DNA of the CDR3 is TGTGCCAGCAGTTACGGGCGGGCGCCCTCCTACGAGCAGTACTTC. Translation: CASSYGRAPSYEQYF.

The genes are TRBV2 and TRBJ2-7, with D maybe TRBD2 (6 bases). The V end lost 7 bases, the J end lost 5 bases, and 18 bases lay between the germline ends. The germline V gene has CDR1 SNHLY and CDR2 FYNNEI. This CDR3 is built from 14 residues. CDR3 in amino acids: CASKVSGASDEQYF. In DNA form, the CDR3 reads TGTGCCAGCAAAGTGTCGGGAGCGAGCGACGAGCAGTACTTC.

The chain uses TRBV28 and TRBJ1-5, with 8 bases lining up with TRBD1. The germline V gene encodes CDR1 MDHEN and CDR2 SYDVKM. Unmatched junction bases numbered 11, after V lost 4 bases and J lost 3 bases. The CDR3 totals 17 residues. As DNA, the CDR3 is TGTGCCAGCAGTTCGTACCGGGACAGGTTGACCAATCAGCCCCAGCATTTT. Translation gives CASSSYRDRLTNQPQHF.

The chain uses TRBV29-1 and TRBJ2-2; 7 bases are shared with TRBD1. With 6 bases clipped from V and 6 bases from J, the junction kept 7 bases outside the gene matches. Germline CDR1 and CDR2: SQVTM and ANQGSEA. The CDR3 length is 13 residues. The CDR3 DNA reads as TGCAGCGTAGCCCCGACAGGGTCCGGGGAGCTGTTTTTT. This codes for CSVAPTGSGELFF.

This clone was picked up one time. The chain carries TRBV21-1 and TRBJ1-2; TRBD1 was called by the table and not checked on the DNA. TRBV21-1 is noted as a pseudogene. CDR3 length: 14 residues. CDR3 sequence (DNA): TGTGCCAGCAGCAATTATTACACCGAATATGGCTACACCTTC. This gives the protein CASSNYYTEYGYTF.

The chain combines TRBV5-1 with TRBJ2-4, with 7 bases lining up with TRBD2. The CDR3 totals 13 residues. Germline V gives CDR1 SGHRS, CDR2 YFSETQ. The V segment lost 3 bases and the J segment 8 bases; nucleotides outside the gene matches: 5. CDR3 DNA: TGCGCCAGCAGCTCCGAGGCGGGAGACATTCAGTACTTC. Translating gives CASSSEAGDIQYF.

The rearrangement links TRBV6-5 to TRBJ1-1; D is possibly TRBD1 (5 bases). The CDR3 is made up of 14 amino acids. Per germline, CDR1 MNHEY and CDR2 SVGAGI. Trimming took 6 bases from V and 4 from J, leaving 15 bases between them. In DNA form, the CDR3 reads TGTGCCAGCAGATTCCAGGGAAAGGGCACTGAAGCTTTCTTT. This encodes CASRFQGKGTEAFF.

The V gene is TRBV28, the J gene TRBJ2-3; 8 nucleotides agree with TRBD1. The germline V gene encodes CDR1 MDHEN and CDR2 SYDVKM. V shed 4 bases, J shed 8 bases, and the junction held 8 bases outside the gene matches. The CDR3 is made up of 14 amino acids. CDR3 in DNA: TGTGCCAGCAGTTCGACAGGGGAAGGGGGTACGCAGTATTTT. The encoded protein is CASSSTGEGGTQYF.

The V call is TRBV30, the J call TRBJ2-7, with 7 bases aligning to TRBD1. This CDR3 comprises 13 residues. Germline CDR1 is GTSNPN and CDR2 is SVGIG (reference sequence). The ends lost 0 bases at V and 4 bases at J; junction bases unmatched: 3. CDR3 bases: TGTGCCTGGAGTGTAGGGACAGCGTACGAGCAGTACTTC. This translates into CAWSVGTAYEQYF.

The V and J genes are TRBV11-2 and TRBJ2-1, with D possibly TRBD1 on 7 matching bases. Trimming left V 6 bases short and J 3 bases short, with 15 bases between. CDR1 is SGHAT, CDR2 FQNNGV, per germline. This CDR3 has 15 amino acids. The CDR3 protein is CASRPGGTVYNEQFF. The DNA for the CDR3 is TGTGCCAGCAGACCAGGGGGGACAGTCTACAATGAGCAGTTCTTC.

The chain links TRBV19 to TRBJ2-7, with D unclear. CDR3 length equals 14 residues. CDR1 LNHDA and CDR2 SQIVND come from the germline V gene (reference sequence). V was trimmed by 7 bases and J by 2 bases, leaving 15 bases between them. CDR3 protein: CASNQDRSAYEQYF. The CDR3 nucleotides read TGTGCCAGTAACCAAGACCGGAGTGCCTACGAGCAGTACTTC.